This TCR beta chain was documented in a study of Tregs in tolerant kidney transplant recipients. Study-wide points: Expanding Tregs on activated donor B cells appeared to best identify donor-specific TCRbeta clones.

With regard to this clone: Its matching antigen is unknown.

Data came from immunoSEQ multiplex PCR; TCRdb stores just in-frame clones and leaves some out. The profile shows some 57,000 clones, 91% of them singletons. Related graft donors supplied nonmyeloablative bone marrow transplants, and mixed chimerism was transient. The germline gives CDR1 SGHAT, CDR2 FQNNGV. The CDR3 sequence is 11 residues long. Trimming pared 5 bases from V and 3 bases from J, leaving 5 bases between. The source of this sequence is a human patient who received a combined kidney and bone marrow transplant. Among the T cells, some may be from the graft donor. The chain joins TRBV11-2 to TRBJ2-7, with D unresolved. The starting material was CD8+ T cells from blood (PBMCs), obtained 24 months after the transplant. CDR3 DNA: TGTGCCAGCAGCCCCAGCTACGAGCAGTACTTC. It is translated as CASSPSYEQYF.